The present entry profiles one T cell receptor (beta chain) with its context. Its antigen is not identified. The data were produced by immunoSEQ multiplex PCR, yet TCRdb's version contains in-frame clones alone and is incomplete. The sample has over a million clones, over 95% seen once. This sample stems from a study of shared clonotypes between healthy human individuals. Study overall: Per-donor plates numbered three CD4 naive, three CD4 memory, two CD8 naive and one CD8 memory. Study-wide results and limits: Clonotypes shared by all four sorted-subset donors had higher generation probabilities than non-shared clonotypes.

Division of CD4+ cells produced a CD45RA+ naive subset and a CD45RA-negative memory subset. This receptor was taken from a man aged 30 to 39 in good health. Sequenced sample: naive CD4+ T cells sorted from blood. Stated subset: CD45RA+ positively selected.

The CDR3 DNA reads as TGTGCCAGCGACGTAGCCAGGAGCGGGAGCGCTTTTAGCACAGATACGCAGTATTTT. Protein: CASDVARSGSAFSTDTQYF. The chain couples TRBV13 to TRBJ2-3; 8 nucleotides line up with TRBD2. This CDR3 contains 19 residues. CDR1 and CDR2 (germline): PRHDT, FYEKMQ (reference sequence). V lost 8 bases and J lost 0; bases outside the gene matches: 19.